This is a list of T cell receptor beta chains from one sample in a study of cytomegalovirus exposure and HLA in healthy donors. Sequencing was performed with immunoSEQ multiplex PCR; in TCRdb, only in-frame clones are kept and a portion is missing. This table has about 200,000 clones, under 85% appearing once. Source material: PBMCs. The receptors originated from a middle-aged man in good health and CMV-seronegative. The CDR3 runs from the conserved cysteine through the conserved F or W. A D gene is named only where the DNA matches it firmly. For some rows the clone size is stated as once, few or many, or as a class when expanded; others skip it.

v_gene,j_gene,abundance,d_gene,CDR3nt,CDR3aa
TRBV5-1,TRBJ2-3,.,TRBD2,TGCGCCAGCAGCTTGACGGTTGCGGGAGGGGATACGCAGTATTTT,CASSLTVAGGDTQYF
TRBV5-1,TRBJ1-2,few,.,TGCGCCAGCAGCTTGGCCAAGGGGCATGGCTACACCTTC,CASSLAKGHGYTF
TRBV2,TRBJ1-6,.,TRBD1,TGTGCCAGGCGAGACAGGGGTGATTCACCCCTCCACTTT,CARRDRGDSPLHF
TRBV29-1,TRBJ2-6,.,TRBD1,TGCAGCGTTGAACGAAGGACAGGGCCTCTGGGGGCCAACGTCCTGACTTTC,CSVERRTGPLGANVLTF
TRBV5-6,TRBJ2-1,.,TRBD2,TGTGCCAGCAGGGCCGGGACTAGCGTTTACAATGAGCAGTTCTTC,CASRAGTSVYNEQFF
TRBV30,TRBJ1-2,.,.,TGTGCCCTCAAACCGGACGGAGGTAACTATGGCTACACCTTC,CALKPDGGNYGYTF
TRBV5-1,TRBJ1-4,.,.,TGCGCCAGCAGCTTGAGACGCGGTGAAAAACTGTTTTTT,CASSLRRGEKLFF
TRBV27,TRBJ2-1,.,TRBD2,TGTGCCAGCAGTTTATCTGGGGGCGGTAGCGGGGTCTACAATGAGCAGTTCTTC,CASSLSGGGSGVYNEQFF
TRBV28,TRBJ2-1,.,TRBD2,TGTGCCAGCAGTTTATACCTGACTAGCGGACACAATGAGCAGTTCTTC,CASSLYLTSGHNEQFF
TRBV5-1,TRBJ2-2,.,TRBD1,TGCGCCAGCAGCCCTCCGGACAGGGGGACCGGGGAGCTGTTTTTT,CASSPPDRGTGELFF
TRBV6-1,TRBJ1-1,.,TRBD1,TGTGCCAGCAGGGGACAGGTGGGTTCGCGAGCTTTCTTT,CASRGQVGSRAFF
TRBV7-9,TRBJ2-7,.,TRBD2,TGTGCCAGCAGCTCGACGGGGGGAGTCGAGTACGAGCAGTACTTC,CASSSTGGVEYEQYF
TRBV5-1,TRBJ1-4,.,TRBD1,TGCGCCAGCAGCTTGGTTCCTATAGACAGGGGGAATGAAAAACTGTTTTTT,CASSLVPIDRGNEKLFF
TRBV2,TRBJ2-2,.,.,TGTGCCAGCAGTCCACAGGGATACACCGGGGAGCTGTTTTTT,CASSPQGYTGELFF
TRBV5-1,TRBJ1-2,.,TRBD1,TGCGCCAGCAGCTCGGGGACAGGTGGGGATGGCTACACCTTC,CASSSGTGGDGYTF
TRBV18,TRBJ2-2,.,.,TGTGCCAGCTCACTGAGTAGCGCCCTGAACACCGGGGAGCTGTTTTTT,CASSLSSALNTGELFF
TRBV5-1,TRBJ2-5,few,TRBD2,TGCGCCAGCCGGGGGGGCGAGGAGACCCAGTACTTC,CASRGGEETQYF
TRBV19,TRBJ1-5,.,TRBD1,TGTGCCAGTAGTAAAAGACAGGGGGGGGAGCCCCAGCATTTT,CASSKRQGGEPQHF
TRBV5-1,TRBJ1-3,.,.,TGCGCCAGCAGGACAGGTCTCTCTGGAAACACCATATATTTT,CASRTGLSGNTIYF
TRBV9,TRBJ2-1,.,.,TGTGCCAGCAGCCGCTCGGAGGGATATTACAATGAGCAGTTCTTC,CASSRSEGYYNEQFF
TRBV7-9,TRBJ2-7,.,.,TGTGCCAGCAGCTTGGTGTTCACCCCTAACGAGCAGTACTTC,CASSLVFTPNEQYF
TRBV4-2,TRBJ2-3,.,TRBD2,TGTGCCAGCGGCCAAGGGTCTAGCGGGGTGCTTGGAGATACGCAGTATTTT,CASGQGSSGVLGDTQYF
TRBV30,TRBJ1-4,.,.,TGTGCCTGGAGTGCTACTCCGGGAGCAAAGGAGAAACTGTTTTTT,CAWSATPGAKEKLFF
TRBV7-9,TRBJ2-1,once,.,TGTGCCAGCAGTCAGACCAGGAATGAGCAGTTCTTC,CASSQTRNEQFF
TRBV7-9,TRBJ2-7,.,TRBD2,TGTGCCAGCAGCACCCGAGCGGGAGCAAACGGGCAGTACTTC,CASSTRAGANGQYF
TRBV28,TRBJ2-7,.,TRBD1,TGTGCCAGCAGTTTTGACAGGGCCAGCGAGCAGTACTTC,CASSFDRASEQYF
TRBV11-2,TRBJ1-3,.,.,TGTGCCAGCAGCCCCCGACGGAGCTCTGGAAACACCATATATTTT,CASSPRRSSGNTIYF
TRBV27,TRBJ2-7,few,TRBD1,TGTGCCAGCAGTTTAAAGGGGGCTTACGAGCAGTACTTC,CASSLKGAYEQYF
TRBV6-1,TRBJ1-2,.,.,TGTGCCAGCAGTGTGAGGGGGGGCGTCAACTATGGCTACACCTTC,CASSVRGGVNYGYTF
TRBV28,TRBJ1-2,.,.,TGTGCCAGCAGTTTTGGGCGGGGGCTAGGATATGGCTACACCTTC,CASSFGRGLGYGYTF
TRBV5-1,TRBJ2-3,.,TRBD1,TGCGCCAGCAGGAACCAACAGGGGACAGATACGCAGTATTTT,CASRNQQGTDTQYF
TRBV10-3,TRBJ2-7,.,TRBD2,TGTGCCATCGGGAGGGAGACTAGCGGACCCTACGAGCAGTACTTC,CAIGRETSGPYEQYF
TRBV29-1,TRBJ1-5,.,.,TGCAGCGTTGTTCCGGGGGTGGGCAATCAGCCCCAGCATTTT,CSVVPGVGNQPQHF
TRBV5-1,TRBJ2-3,few,.,TGCGCCAGCAGCCAAGGGACAACAGATACGCAGTATTTT,CASSQGTTDTQYF
TRBV4-2,TRBJ2-7,once,.,TGTGCCAGCAGCCAAGCGGGGTTCTCTCACGAGCAGTACTTC,CASSQAGFSHEQYF
TRBV5-1,TRBJ2-2,.,.,TGCGCCAGCAGCTCGGGTCCAACCGGGGAGCTGTTTTTT,CASSSGPTGELFF
TRBV19,TRBJ2-1,.,.,TGTGCCAGTAGTACGAGAATCGAGCAGTTCTTC,CASSTRIEQFF
TRBV7-9,TRBJ1-3,.,.,TGTGCCAGCAACCAGCGGTCCGGAAGCTCTGGAAACACCATATATTTT,CASNQRSGSSGNTIYF
TRBV7-8,TRBJ2-5,.,TRBD2,TGTGCCAGCAGCTTATTAACTAGCGGGAGGGCCGGGGGAACCGAGACCCAGTACTTC,CASSLLTSGRAGGTETQYF
TRBV5-1,TRBJ2-3,.,.,TGCGCCAGCAGCATAGGGACTAGCACAGATACGCAGTATTTT,CASSIGTSTDTQYF
TRBV11-2,TRBJ1-2,.,.,TGTGCCAGCAGCTTAACAGCTACCTCCAATGGCTACACCTTC,CASSLTATSNGYTF
TRBV6-6,TRBJ2-5,.,.,TGTGCCAGCAGCAACAGGGTGGGGGACTATGGGACCCAGTACTTC,CASSNRVGDYGTQYF
TRBV27,TRBJ2-1,.,.,TGTGCCAGCAGGGGCGGGGAGTATCGGTACAATGAGCAGTTCTTC,CASRGGEYRYNEQFF
TRBV28,TRBJ1-5,.,.,TGTGCCAGCAGCCCGCTGGCAGATCAGCCCCAGCATTTT,CASSPLADQPQHF
TRBV27,TRBJ1-1,.,.,TGTGCCAGCAGTTCCCCGACTCTGAACACTGAAGCTTTCTTT,CASSSPTLNTEAFF
TRBV9,TRBJ1-4,.,.,TGTGCCAGCAGCGTAGATCCCCGGGGAACTAATGAAAAACTGTTTTTT,CASSVDPRGTNEKLFF
TRBV11-2,TRBJ2-7,.,TRBD1,TGTGCCAGCAGCCCCGGGACAGGGAACTACGAGCAGTACTTC,CASSPGTGNYEQYF
TRBV5-1,TRBJ2-7,few,TRBD2,TGCGCCAGCAGCTTGCGCGGGAGGTCTGGCGAGCAGTACTTC,CASSLRGRSGEQYF
TRBV2,TRBJ1-5,.,TRBD1,TGTGCCAGCAGTCTAAAGGGGACAGGGGGCAATCAGCCCCAGCATTTT,CASSLKGTGGNQPQHF
TRBV9,TRBJ1-2,.,TRBD1,TGTGCCAGCAGCGTAGATGGAGGACAGGGATACTATGGCTACACCTTC,CASSVDGGQGYYGYTF
TRBV7-2,TRBJ2-1,once,.,TGTGCCAGCAGACCGGGATTTGGTGAGCAGTTCTTC,CASRPGFGEQFF
TRBV6-1,TRBJ2-7,.,.,TGTGCCAGCAGTCAGCGGACAGCAACCTACGAGCAGTACTTC,CASSQRTATYEQYF